A selection of T cell receptor beta chains follows, all from one sample in a study of blood T cell repertoires in COVID-19. Clones were sequenced by immunoSEQ multiplex PCR, and TCRdb holds only the in-frame ones, with some missing. There are 200,000 to 250,000 clones in the sample; about 83% occur only once, and roughly 7.6% lies in the top ten. Sequenced material: peripheral blood. The receptors here all came from a woman between 45 and 65 years old with active or convalescent COVID-19. Both conserved end residues are trimmed from each CDR3. A D gene is named only where the DNA matches it firmly.

v_gene	j_gene	d_gene	CDR3aa
TRBV18	TRBJ2-1	TRBD1	ASSPPPGGAGNEQF
TRBV30	TRBJ2-1	.	AWSVTRSGGEQF
TRBV2	TRBJ1-4	.	ASSEGGTPNEKLF
TRBV5-6	TRBJ1-2	.	ASGFSRGGGYT
TRBV10-3	TRBJ2-5	.	ASSLGDSQETQY
TRBV4-1	TRBJ1-5	TRBD1	ASSQDPGQGGNQPQH
TRBV9	TRBJ2-5	TRBD2	ASSVAAGGPPETQY
TRBV4-2	TRBJ1-6	.	ASSQERRGGDSPLH
TRBV28	TRBJ1-2	.	ASSSPEEVGYT
TRBV18	TRBJ1-1	TRBD1	ASSENPDRGRAF
TRBV9	TRBJ1-2	.	ASSPRPERYGYT
TRBV11-2	TRBJ1-1	.	ASSFSRPGDTEAF
TRBV10-1	TRBJ1-1	.	ASSPGREPNTEAF
TRBV12-5	TRBJ1-3	TRBD1	ASGLGLGTVSGNTIY
TRBV6-5	TRBJ1-3	.	ASSYSGASGNTIY
TRBV29-1	TRBJ1-5	.	SAPPARGRRNQPQH
TRBV5-1	TRBJ1-6	.	ASSLEGDYNSPLH
TRBV5-6	TRBJ2-1	TRBD2	ASSLQGSGGAYEQF
TRBV10-2	TRBJ1-3	.	ASSHRIYQGGAGNTIY
TRBV25-1	TRBJ2-2	TRBD1	AGQGYTGELF
TRBV11-2	TRBJ1-2	.	ASNRLKGSGLRYGYT
TRBV28	TRBJ1-2	.	ASRPGLGQNYGYT
TRBV9	TRBJ1-6	.	ASSATPGGNSPLH
TRBV18	TRBJ2-1	TRBD1	ASSPVPGQGYNEQF
TRBV27	TRBJ1-2	.	ASSQHRPPGDGYT
TRBV6-5	TRBJ1-2	.	ASSLILDKNYGYT
TRBV6-5	TRBJ1-2	.	ASRDQGRVGYGYT
TRBV5-1	TRBJ1-6	.	ASSLGQSYNSPLH
TRBV28	TRBJ1-3	.	ASRGGDYSGNTIY
TRBV29-1	TRBJ1-2	TRBD1	SDIDRANYGYT
TRBV2	TRBJ1-4	TRBD1	ASSGQDGTNEKLF
TRBV14	TRBJ1-6	.	ASTHLNQGSPLH
TRBV30	TRBJ1-2	.	AWSGSSHYGYT
TRBV7-9	TRBJ1-1	.	ASSSTENTEAF
TRBV9	TRBJ2-1	TRBD1	ASSGDRGEQF
TRBV25-1	TRBJ2-1	.	ASSVTGSSYNEQF
TRBV7-6	TRBJ1-3	TRBD1	ASSRSGTAAGNTIY
TRBV3-1/TRBV3-2	TRBJ1-5	.	ASSQEAGNQPQH
TRBV6-5	TRBJ2-7	TRBD1	ASRRDRNTYEQY
TRBV5-1	TRBJ1-4	TRBD1	ASSGYGTGGLNEKLF
TRBV7-8	TRBJ1-5	.	ASSLDGQPPPYSNQPQH
TRBV11-3	TRBJ2-5	TRBD2	ASSGGGETQY
TRBV19	TRBJ1-1	.	ASSRTENTEAF
TRBV18	TRBJ1-1	TRBD1	ASSPTGQGNTEAF
TRBV2	TRBJ1-6	TRBD1	ASKGWQGGGSPLH
TRBV5-8	TRBJ1-2	.	ASSLTREALYGYT
TRBV11-2	TRBJ2-4	.	ASSPGAKNIQY
TRBV28	TRBJ1-3	.	ASRGQHSGNTIY